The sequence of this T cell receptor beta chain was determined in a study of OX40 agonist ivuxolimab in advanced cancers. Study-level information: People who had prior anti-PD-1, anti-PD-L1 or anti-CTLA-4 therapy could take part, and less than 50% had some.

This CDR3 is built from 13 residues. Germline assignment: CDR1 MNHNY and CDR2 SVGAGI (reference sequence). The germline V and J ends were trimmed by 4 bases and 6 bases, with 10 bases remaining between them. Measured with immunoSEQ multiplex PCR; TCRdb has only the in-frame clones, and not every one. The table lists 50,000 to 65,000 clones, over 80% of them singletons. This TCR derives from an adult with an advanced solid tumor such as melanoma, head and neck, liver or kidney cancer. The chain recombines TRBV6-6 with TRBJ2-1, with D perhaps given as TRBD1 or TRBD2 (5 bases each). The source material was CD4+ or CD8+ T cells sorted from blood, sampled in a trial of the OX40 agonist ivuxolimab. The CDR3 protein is CASSWDPTNEQFF. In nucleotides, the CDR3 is TGTGCCAGCAGTTGGGACCCCACCAATGAGCAGTTCTTC.